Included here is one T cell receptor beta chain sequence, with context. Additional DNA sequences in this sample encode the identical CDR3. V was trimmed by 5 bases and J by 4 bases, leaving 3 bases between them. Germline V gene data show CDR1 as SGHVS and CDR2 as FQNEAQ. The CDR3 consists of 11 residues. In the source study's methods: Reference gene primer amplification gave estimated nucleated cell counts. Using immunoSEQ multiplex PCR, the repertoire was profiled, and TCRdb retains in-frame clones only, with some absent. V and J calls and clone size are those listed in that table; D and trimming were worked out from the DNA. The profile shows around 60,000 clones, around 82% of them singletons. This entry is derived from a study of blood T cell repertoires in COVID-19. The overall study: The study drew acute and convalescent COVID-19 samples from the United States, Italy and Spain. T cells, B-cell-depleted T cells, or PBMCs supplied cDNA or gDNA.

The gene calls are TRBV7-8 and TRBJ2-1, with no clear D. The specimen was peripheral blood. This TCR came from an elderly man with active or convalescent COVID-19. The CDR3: CASSPYNEQFF. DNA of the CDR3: TGTGCCAGCAGCCCTTACAATGAGCAGTTCTTC. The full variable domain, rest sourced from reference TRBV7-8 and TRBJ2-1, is GAGVSQSPRYKVAKRGQDVALRCDPISGHVSLFWYQQALGQGPEFLTYFQNEAQLDKSGLPSDRFFAERPEGSVSTLKIQRTQQEDSAVYLCASSPYNEQFFGPGTRLTVL.